The 25 T cell receptor beta chains listed next were all sequenced from one sample in a study of human T cells and chemical hapten exposure. Stated time point: patch test 1, 2 weeks after DPC sensitization. Treatment reported: therapeutic diphenylcyclopropenone sensitization with weekly scalp DPC. TCRdb reprocessed the RACE reads via MiXCR and lists one record per CDR3 protein. Here the sample spans roughly 360,000 distinct CDR3 sequences, approximately 5.1% being singletons. Here the sequenced sample was whole blood, taken in connection with sensitization to the hapten diphenylcyclopropenone (DPC). The receptors were sampled from a woman aged 45-59 years with alopecia areata. Some clones in this sample may be carry-over from other donors' samples.

This clonotype was counted ten times or more. The chain employs TRBV18 and TRBJ2-7, with 9 bases fitting TRBD1. The V and J ends lost 5 bases and 2 bases, in that order; junction bases with no gene match: 10. This CDR3 contains 16 residues. Germline V gene sequence: CDR1 KGHSH, CDR2 LQKENI. Here the CDR3 reads CASSWNRDRAAYEQYF. Here the CDR3 DNA reads TGTGCCAGCTCATGGAACCGGGACAGGGCTGCCTACGAGCAGTACTTC.

In its sample, this clonotype was seen a few times. The chain employs TRBV10-3 and TRBJ2-3, with a tentative D call TRBD2 (5 bases). The CDR3 has 15 amino acids. Germline assignment: CDR1 ENHRY and CDR2 SYGVKD. Trimming removed 0 bases from V and 2 bases from J, with 9 bases in between. The CDR3 reads CAISESARATDTQYF. The CDR3 DNA sequence: TGTGCCATCAGTGAGTCTGCGCGGGCCACAGATACGCAGTATTTT.

The V and J genes are TRBV20-1 and TRBJ1-6; D is unresolved. Germline lookup yields CDR1 DFQATT and CDR2 SNEGSKA (reference sequence). The CDR3 totals 19 residues. Trimming took 0 bases from V and 0 from J, leaving 18 bases between them. The CDR3 sequence is CSARDLRKDGLSYNSPLHF. DNA of the CDR3: TGCAGTGCTAGAGATCTCAGAAAGGACGGCCTCTCCTATAATTCACCCCTCCACTTT.

This clonotype occurred many times. The CDR3 loop is CSLTGTQETQYF. CDR3 bases: TGCAGTCTCACAGGGACTCAAGAGACCCAGTACTTC. V usage is TRBV29-1 and J usage is TRBJ2-5, with D perhaps being TRBD1 or TRBD2 (6 bases each). CDR1 is SQVTM, CDR2 ANQGSEA, per germline. The CDR3 length is 12 residues.

This clonotype was seen at least ten times. The chain carries TRBV16 and TRBJ1-1; tentative D call: TRBD1 (6 bases). Germline values: CDR1 KGHSY, CDR2 FQNENV. CDR3 length: 14 amino acids. V lost 4 bases to trimming and J lost 5 bases, with 14 bases between them. In nucleotides, the CDR3 is TGTGCCAGCAGCCGGAGACAGGAGGGGACTGAAGCTTTCTTT. It specifies CASSRRQEGTEAFF.

The sample holds a few counts of this clonotype. The V call is TRBV6-1, the J call TRBJ1-1; D possibly corresponds to TRBD1 (5 bases). Germline loops: CDR1 MNHNS, CDR2 SASEGT. The CDR3 loop spans 14 amino acids. V lost 2 bases, J lost 6 bases, and 13 bases lay in between. CDR3 protein: CASSEQQGTSEAFF. DNA for the CDR3: TGTGCCAGCAGTGAACAGCAAGGGACGTCTGAAGCTTTCTTT.

This clonotype was recorded at least ten times. V is TRBV3-1 and J is TRBJ1-4; no firm D call. This CDR3 has 17 amino acids. The V and J ends lost 0 bases and 4 bases respectively, with 15 bases between them. Germline-derived CDR1 and CDR2 are LGHDT and YNNKEL (reference sequence). CDR3 DNA sequence: TGTGCCAGCAGCCAAGATCTAGGTCAGCCCGGTAATGAAAAACTGTTTTTT. Protein product: CASSQDLGQPGNEKLFF.

This clonotype showed up just a few times. The chain links TRBV6-6 to TRBJ2-7; tentatively, D is TRBD1 (5 bases). The CDR3 covers 14 residues. CDR1 MNHNY and CDR2 SVGAGI come from the germline V gene (reference sequence). Trimming took 0 bases from V and 2 from J, leaving 8 bases between them. The CDR3 nucleotides read TGTGCCAGCAGTTACTCGGGGCAGACCTACGAGCAGTACTTC. It specifies CASSYSGQTYEQYF.

The sample holds many counts of this clonotype. The genes are TRBV7-8 and TRBJ1-1, with D unresolved. The CDR3 is 14 amino acids. V was clipped by 5 bases and J by 2 bases, with 12 bases between them. Germline V gene lookup returns CDR1 SGHVS and CDR2 FQNEAQ. The CDR3: CASSPSRENTEAFF. The CDR3 nucleotides are TGTGCCAGCAGCCCTAGTCGGGAAAACACTGAAGCTTTCTTT.

The J gene is TRBJ2-3, the V gene TRBV24-1; D remains ambiguous. The germline V gene has CDR1 KGHDR and CDR2 SFDVKD. The CDR3 length is 13 residues. V was cut by 3 bases and J by 2 bases, with 5 bases left in between. CDR3 nucleotides: TGTGCCACCAGTGATGGATTCACAGATACGCAGTATTTT. It is translated as CATSDGFTDTQYF.

The genes are TRBV10-3 and TRBJ1-3, with no clear D. CDR3 length: 16 amino acids. V lost 2 bases and J 0 bases, leaving 11 bases between the germline ends. The germline CDR1 and CDR2 sequences are ENHRY and SYGVKD. CDR3 amino acids: CAISEPPGYSGNTIYF. CDR3 DNA sequence: TGTGCCATCAGTGAGCCCCCCGGGTACTCTGGAAACACCATATATTTT.

Comments on this clonotype: One junction end does not reproduce the germline sequence, and a read error may be involved. The rearrangement uses TRBV7-9 and TRBJ2-2, with D perhaps TRBD1 or TRBD2 (5 bases each). The germline gives CDR1 SEHNR, CDR2 FQNEAQ (reference sequence). The CDR3 spans 14 residues. The CDR3 sequence: CASSTLPGPGALFF. CDR3 sequence (DNA): TGTGCCAGCAGCACATTGCCGGGGCCTGGGGCGCTGTTTTTT.

This clonotype was seen a handful of times. The rearrangement links TRBV7-8 to TRBJ1-1, with 7 bases that match TRBD1. This CDR3 spans 16 amino acids. Germline CDR1 is SGHVS and CDR2 is FQNEAQ. After removal of 1 base from V and 7 bases from J, the junction contained 12 bases not matched to a gene. The DNA for the CDR3 is TGTGCCAGCAGCTTAGGGCCTACAGGGGACTACGGTGAAGCTTTCTTT. Translation: CASSLGPTGDYGEAFF.

This chain joins TRBV3-1 and TRBJ1-1; D uncertain. CDR1 and CDR2 (germline): LGHDT, YNNKEL (reference sequence). The germline V and J ends were trimmed by 7 bases and 4 bases, with 13 bases remaining between them. There are 13 residues in the CDR3. CDR3: CASMNPSGTEAFF. CDR3 DNA sequence: TGTGCCAGCATGAATCCTTCTGGCACTGAAGCTTTCTTT.

This clonotype was counted at least ten times. The rearrangement uses TRBV6-5 and TRBJ2-7, with 8 positions matching TRBD1. The CDR3 is made up of 12 amino acids. Germline CDR1 is MNHEY and CDR2 is SVGAGI. The ends lost 5 bases at V and 6 bases at J; junction bases unmatched: 3. CDR3 nucleotide sequence: TGTGCCAGCAGTCGACAGGGGATCGAGCAGTACTTC. It translates to CASSRQGIEQYF.

There are many counts of this clonotype. The chain is built from TRBV7-9 and TRBJ2-3; D ambiguous. The CDR3 extends over 10 amino acids. V dropped 3 bases and J dropped 6 bases, with 1 base sitting between them. Germline V gives CDR1 SEHNR, CDR2 FQNEAQ (reference sequence). CDR3 nucleotides: TGTGCCAGCAGCTTGGATACGCAGTATTTT. Protein sequence: CASSLDTQYF.

The V call is TRBV12-3 or TRBV12-4, the J call TRBJ2-2; 11 nucleotides line up with TRBD1. The CDR3 has 16 amino acids. J was trimmed by 5 bases and V by 6 bases; bases with no gene match: 8. CDR3 nucleotide sequence: TGTGCCAGCAGCACTGGACAGGGGGCAGGAACCGGGGAGCTGTTTTTT. Protein: CASSTGQGAGTGELFF.

There are many counts of this clonotype. The chain links TRBV7-3 to TRBJ2-2, with 8 bases identical to TRBD2. CDR3 size: 14 residues. Germline V lookup: CDR1 SGHTA, CDR2 FQGTGA. J gave up 6 bases and V 2 bases, and 2 bases lay outside the gene matches. CDR3 residues: CASSLGLAAGELFF. In nucleotides, the CDR3 is TGTGCCAGCAGCTTAGGACTAGCAGCCGGGGAGCTGTTTTTT.

This clonotype has just a few counts. This chain uses TRBV5-1 with TRBJ2-7; 8 bases match TRBD1. CDR1 and CDR2 from the germline V gene are SGHRS and YFSETQ. This CDR3 contains 14 residues. Losses at the gene ends were 4 bases for V and 2 bases for J; bases not matched to a gene: 5. The CDR3 coding sequence is TGCGCCAGCAGCCCGGGACAGGCTGCCTACGAGCAGTACTTC. It is translated as CASSPGQAAYEQYF.

This clonotype showed up many times. The chain carries TRBV29-1 and TRBJ2-5; 7 bases align to TRBD1. Germline lookup yields CDR1 SQVTM and CDR2 ANQGSEA. Trimming took 7 bases from V and 1 from J; bases not matched to a gene: 6. The CDR3 extends over 13 amino acids. CDR3 amino acids: CSAGTASQETQYF. The CDR3 DNA is TGCAGCGCCGGGACAGCTAGCCAAGAGACCCAGTACTTC.

This clonotype was seen a handful of times. This chain joins TRBV15 and TRBJ1-1, with D perhaps matching TRBD1 (5 bases). CDR1 is LNHNV, CDR2 YYDKDF, per germline (reference sequence). This CDR3 has 15 amino acids. V lost 1 base, J lost 0 bases, and 9 bases lay in between. CDR3 nucleotide sequence: TGTGCCACCAGCAGAGCAGGGACGGTGAACACTGAAGCTTTCTTT. This encodes CATSRAGTVNTEAFF.

This clonotype was picked up many times. The chain combines TRBV29-1 with TRBJ1-2; 9 bases align to TRBD1. V lost 7 bases and J lost 8; bases outside the gene matches: 11. The germline V gene encodes CDR1 SQVTM and CDR2 ANQGSEA. This CDR3 is built from 13 residues. CDR3 in amino acids: CSGWTGALEGYTF. DNA of the CDR3: TGCAGCGGGTGGACAGGGGCGCTTGAAGGCTACACCTTC.

This clonotype was detected ten times or more. This chain joins TRBV7-2 and TRBJ1-4; weak D call: TRBD1 (6 bases). The germline CDR1 and CDR2 sequences are SGHTA and FQGNSA. Between the trimmed V and J ends, which lost 3 bases and 1 base, there was a span of 6 bases. CDR3 length: 14 amino acids. CDR3 sequence: CASSFRGTNEKLFF. The CDR3 coding sequence is TGTGCCAGCAGCTTCAGGGGAACTAATGAAAAACTGTTTTTT.

There are many counts of this clonotype. The chain employs TRBV12-3 or TRBV12-4 and TRBJ2-7, with 8 bases identical to TRBD1. V gave up 7 bases and J gave up 0 bases; unmatched junction bases: 8. The CDR3 totals 15 residues. The CDR3, as DNA: TGTGCCAGCAATGGGGGACAGGCGAGCTCCTACGAGCAGTACTTC. It yields the protein CASNGGQASSYEQYF.

V is TRBV2 and J is TRBJ2-3; 13 bases agree with TRBD2. Germline-derived CDR1 and CDR2 are SNHLY and FYNNEI. This CDR3 is 19 amino acids long. V shed 6 bases and J 5 bases; nucleotides not matched to a gene: 17. The CDR3 nucleotides read TGTGCCAGCAGATTTACACTAGCGGGGGGGCCTACTAATCTAGATACGCAGTATTTT. It encodes CASRFTLAGGPTNLDTQYF.